These 17 T cell receptor beta chains share one sample of origin, sequenced in a study of blood T cell repertoires in COVID-19. Sequenced by immunoSEQ multiplex PCR; TCRdb stores in-frame clones only, minus some. The data contain about 190,000 clones, approximately 80% of them singletons. Sequencing was performed on peripheral blood. Every receptor here comes from a woman in her 50s with acute or convalescent COVID-19.

The chain has TRBV3-1 (or the pseudogene TRBV3-2) and TRBJ2-2; TRBD1 might be the D (5 bases). With 2 bases removed from V and 4 bases from J, the gap between germline ends came to 11 bases. Germline V gene lookup returns CDR1 LGHDT and CDR2 YNNKEL (reference sequence). The length of the CDR3 is 15 residues. In nucleotides, the CDR3 is TGTGCCAGCAGCCAACAAGGGGTTATCACCGGGGAGCTGTTTTTT. The encoded protein is CASSQQGVITGELFF.

The chain couples TRBV24-1 to TRBJ2-3, with TRBD2 identical over 13 bases. The germline gives CDR1 KGHDR, CDR2 SFDVKD. The V gene end was trimmed by 6 bases and the J gene end by 4 bases; junction bases not matched to a gene: 3. The CDR3 is made up of 15 amino acids. CDR3 region: CATSKGLAGADTQYF. The CDR3, as DNA: TGTGCCACCAGTAAAGGACTAGCGGGAGCAGATACGCAGTATTTT.

V and J are TRBV6-5 and TRBJ1-5; weak D call: TRBD1 (5 bases). The CDR3 has 13 amino acids. Germline V gives CDR1 MNHEY, CDR2 SVGAGI. V was cut by 7 bases and J by 4 bases, with 11 bases left in between. In DNA form, the CDR3 reads TGTGCCAGCATCGACAGCGGGAATCAGCCCCAGCATTTT. It translates to CASIDSGNQPQHF.

This clone was recorded a few times. This chain joins TRBV4-1 and TRBJ2-7; tentatively, D is TRBD1 (5 bases). The CDR3 covers 15 residues. The germline V and J ends were trimmed by 2 bases and 1 base, with 12 bases remaining between them. Germline V gene data show CDR1 as MGHRA and CDR2 as YSYEKL. The CDR3 DNA is TGCGCCAGCAGCCAATCTGCCTCAGGGTCCTACGAGCAGTACTTC. Protein product: CASSQSASGSYEQYF.

CDR3 DNA: TGTGCCAGCAGTTACTCCCTAGCGGACCTATCCAATGAGCAGTTCTTC. This gives the protein CASSYSLADLSNEQFF. The chain recombines TRBV6-2 or TRBV6-3 with TRBJ2-1, with 7 bases aligning to TRBD2. The length of the CDR3 is 16 residues. Germline V gene sequence: CDR1 MNHEY, CDR2 SVGEGT. Trimming cost V 0 bases and J 6 bases; bases outside gene matches: 8.

DNA of the CDR3: TGTGCCAGCAGCCTCTCCTACAATGAGCAGTTCTTC. Residues: CASSLSYNEQFF. The genes are TRBV7-2 and TRBJ2-1; no clear D. The germline CDR1 and CDR2 sequences are SGHTA and FQGNSA. The CDR3 is 12 amino acids. Trimming stripped 5 bases from V and 0 bases from J, with 2 bases between.

CDR3 protein: CASSVGGQGGLFF. The CDR3 DNA follows: TGTGCCAGCAGCGTAGGCGGACAGGGGGGGTTGTTTTTT. The chain recombines TRBV9 with TRBJ2-2; TRBD1 matches at 10 bases. The CDR3 totals 13 residues. J gave up 15 bases and V 0 bases, and 5 bases lay outside the gene matches. The germline V gene has CDR1 SGDLS and CDR2 YYNGEE.

The chain links TRBV19 to TRBJ1-1, with a weak D call TRBD1 (6 bases). CDR1 is LNHDA and CDR2 is SQIVND in the germline V gene (reference sequence). The CDR3 spans 15 residues. The V and J ends lost 4 bases and 2 bases respectively, with 14 bases between them. CDR3: CASSKRTVLNTEAFF. The CDR3 nucleotides read TGTGCCAGTAGTAAGCGGACAGTACTCAACACTGAAGCTTTCTTT.

The J gene is TRBJ2-1, the V gene TRBV7-9, with 7 bases matching TRBD2. Trimming took 0 bases from V and 9 from J; bases not matched to a gene: 11. This CDR3 comprises 16 residues. The germline gives CDR1 SEHNR, CDR2 FQNEAQ (reference sequence). The CDR3 loop reads CASSLAGMIAGFEQFF. Here the CDR3 DNA reads TGTGCCAGCAGCTTAGCAGGGATGATAGCGGGCTTTGAGCAGTTCTTC.

The rearrangement uses TRBV9 and TRBJ2-1; tentative D call: TRBD1 (6 bases). V was pared by 2 bases and J by 10 bases, with 19 bases between. The CDR3 has 15 residues. The germline CDR1 and CDR2 sequences are SGDLS and YYNGEE. The CDR3 protein is CASSVSSIGGAEQFF. CDR3 bases: TGTGCCAGCAGCGTTAGTTCTATAGGGGGTGCGGAGCAGTTCTTC.

The genes are TRBV5-1 and TRBJ2-7; TRBD2 might be the D (5 bases). This CDR3 region has 15 residues. Germline lookup yields CDR1 SGHRS and CDR2 YFSETQ. Trimming left V 0 bases short and J 0 bases short, with 10 bases between. The chain's CDR3 is CASSLGEGSSYEQYF. CDR3 in DNA: TGCGCCAGCAGCTTGGGTGAGGGAAGCTCCTACGAGCAGTACTTC.

The chain is built from TRBV18 and TRBJ2-7, with TRBD1 matching over 7 bases. The germline gives CDR1 KGHSH, CDR2 LQKENI. V trimming: 3 bases; J trimming: 0 bases; junction bases outside the gene matches: 8. CDR3 size: 16 residues. The CDR3 bases are TGTGCCAGCTCACCCCGGACAGGTTTTCCCTCCTACGAGCAGTACTTC. Amino acid sequence: CASSPRTGFPSYEQYF.

The V and J genes are TRBV29-1 and TRBJ2-2; 10 bases are a match to TRBD1. Germline assignment: CDR1 SQVTM and CDR2 ANQGSEA. The junction had 10 bases not matched to a gene; V was cut back by 5 bases and J by 7 bases. The CDR3 extends over 15 amino acids. The CDR3 protein is CSVQGQGGLGGELFF. Here the CDR3 DNA reads TGCAGCGTTCAAGGACAGGGGGGTTTAGGCGGGGAGCTGTTTTTT.

The chain has TRBV30 and TRBJ2-3; tentatively, D is TRBD1 (5 bases). Germline V lookup: CDR1 GTSNPN, CDR2 SVGIG (reference sequence). Trimming left V 0 bases short and J 2 bases short, with 12 bases between. This CDR3 has 15 amino acids. The CDR3 sequence is CAWSVQGIVTDTQYF. CDR3 coding DNA: TGTGCCTGGAGTGTGCAGGGAATAGTCACAGATACGCAGTATTTT.

This chain connects TRBV6-5 to TRBJ2-6; D gene ambiguous. The germline V gene has CDR1 MNHEY and CDR2 SVGAGI. Trimming shortened V by 7 bases and J by 0 bases, and 10 bases separated the two germline ends. This CDR3 has 15 residues. CDR3: CASTRSGSGANVLTF. The CDR3, as DNA: TGTGCCAGCACCCGGTCGGGCTCTGGGGCCAACGTCCTGACTTTC.

The CDR3 DNA is TGTGCCAGCAGTTTCGCGGGCTCTGATACGCAGTATTTT. This codes for CASSFAGSDTQYF. This chain connects TRBV28 to TRBJ2-3; D is perhaps TRBD2 (5 bases). Per the germline V gene, CDR1 is MDHEN and CDR2 is SYDVKM. CDR3 length: 13 amino acids. V dropped 3 bases and J dropped 6 bases, with 10 bases sitting between them.

The rearrangement joins TRBV18 to TRBJ1-3, with D unresolved. The CDR3 spans 15 residues. In germline, CDR1 is KGHSH, CDR2 LQKENI. V gave up 3 bases and J gave up 0 bases, with 9 bases separating them. The DNA for the CDR3 is TGTGCCAGCTCACCGAGGGAGGTCTCTGGAAACACCATATATTTT. Protein: CASSPREVSGNTIYF.